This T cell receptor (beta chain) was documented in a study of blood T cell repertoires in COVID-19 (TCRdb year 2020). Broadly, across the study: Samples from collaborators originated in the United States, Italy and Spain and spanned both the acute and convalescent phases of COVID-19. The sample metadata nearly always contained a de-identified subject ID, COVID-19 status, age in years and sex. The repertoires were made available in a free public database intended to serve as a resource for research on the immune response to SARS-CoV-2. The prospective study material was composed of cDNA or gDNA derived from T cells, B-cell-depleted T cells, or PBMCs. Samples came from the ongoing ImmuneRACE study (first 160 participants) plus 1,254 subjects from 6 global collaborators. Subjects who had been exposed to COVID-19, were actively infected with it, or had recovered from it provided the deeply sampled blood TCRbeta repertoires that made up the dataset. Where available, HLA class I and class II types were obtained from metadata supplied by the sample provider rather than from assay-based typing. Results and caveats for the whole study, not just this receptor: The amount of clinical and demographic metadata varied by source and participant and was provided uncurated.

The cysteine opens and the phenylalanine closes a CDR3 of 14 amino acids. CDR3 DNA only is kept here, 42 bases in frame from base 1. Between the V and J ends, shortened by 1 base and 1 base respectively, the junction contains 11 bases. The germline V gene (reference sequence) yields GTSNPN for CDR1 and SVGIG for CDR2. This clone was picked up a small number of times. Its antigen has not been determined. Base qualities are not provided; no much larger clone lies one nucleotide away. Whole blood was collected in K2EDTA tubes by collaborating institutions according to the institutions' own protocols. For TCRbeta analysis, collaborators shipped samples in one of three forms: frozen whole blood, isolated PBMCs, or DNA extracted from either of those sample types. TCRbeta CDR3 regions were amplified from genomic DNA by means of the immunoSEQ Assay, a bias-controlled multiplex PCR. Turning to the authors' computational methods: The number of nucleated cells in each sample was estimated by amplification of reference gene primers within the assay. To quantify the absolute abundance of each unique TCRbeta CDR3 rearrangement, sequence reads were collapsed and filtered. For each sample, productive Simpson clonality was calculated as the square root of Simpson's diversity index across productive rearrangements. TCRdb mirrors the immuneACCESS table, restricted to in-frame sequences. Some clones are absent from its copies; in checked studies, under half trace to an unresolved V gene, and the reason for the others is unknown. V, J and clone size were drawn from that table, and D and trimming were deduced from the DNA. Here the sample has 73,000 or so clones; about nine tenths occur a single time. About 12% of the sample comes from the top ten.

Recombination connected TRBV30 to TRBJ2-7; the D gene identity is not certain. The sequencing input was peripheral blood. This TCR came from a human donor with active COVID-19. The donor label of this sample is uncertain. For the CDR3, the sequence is CAWSGRIWSYEQYF. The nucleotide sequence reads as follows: TGTGCCTGGAGTGGCAGGATATGGTCCTACGAGCAGTACTTC. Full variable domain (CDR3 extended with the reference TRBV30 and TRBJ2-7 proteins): SQTIHQWPATLVQPVGSPLSLECTVEGTSNPNLYWYRQAAGRGLQLLFYSVGIGQISSEVPQNLSASRPQDRQFILSSKKLLLSDSGFYLCAWSGRIWSYEQYFGPGTRLTVT.